This T cell receptor beta chain was found in a study of CXCR3-negative and CXCR3-positive naive CD8 T cells. For the study at large: The study obtained around 130 million TRB reads, about 1.5 +/- 0.3 million per library.

A CD45RO-CCR7+CD27+CD95- phenotype identified naive CD8+ T cells. There are 13 residues in the CDR3. In germline, CDR1 is SGHVS, CDR2 FNYEAQ. Preparation of TRB cDNA libraries relied on 5' RACE carrying UMI labels. TCRdb re-analyzed the 5' RACE reads; it lists each CDR3 protein once, without DNA. This table holds approximately 90,000 distinct CDR3 sequences. To note about this clonotype: Its specificity is unknown.

Study outcomes and limitations: CXCR3 expression partially decreased after cryopreservation; most assays used fresh PBMCs. Naive subsets were similarly diverse, while memory CD8+ repertoires were much less diverse. CXCR3-expressing naive cells carried TRB CDR3s more hydrophobic than those of CXCR3-negative naive cells.

The V call is TRBV7-6, the J call TRBJ2-1. Sequencing was done on a sample of naive CXCR3+ CD8+ T cells from blood. The subset denotes: CD45RO-CCR7+CD27+CD95- naive CD8+ T cells expressing CXCR3 (TNR3+). The receptor comes from a human donor in good health. Some clones in this sample may be carry-over from other donors' samples. CDR3: CASSPSSYNEQFF. Complete variable domain (other parts from reference TRBV7-6 and TRBJ2-1): GAGVSQSPRYKVTKRGQDVALRCDPISGHVSLYWYRQALGQGPEFLTYFNYEAQQDKSGLPNDRFSAERPEGSISTLTIQRTEQRDSAMYRCASSPSSYNEQFFGPGTRLTVL.